The text below deals with one TCR beta chain. Its antigen is not known. This sample stems from a study of shared clonotypes between healthy human individuals. Sequencing was performed with immunoSEQ multiplex PCR; in TCRdb, only in-frame clones are kept and a portion is missing. This repertoire shows 600,000 to 750,000 clones, approximately 72% found once; its top ten account for less than 2%. The study enrolled healthy HIV-negative adults without recent acute infections or vaccinations as donors. Negatively enriched CD4+ T cells were divided by CD45RA into naive and memory. Study-wide points: Among the subsets, naive ones generally showed larger estimated richness than memory ones. Among four donors, roughly 5% of naive CD4 clonotypes were found in common.

Germline V CDR1 and CDR2: GTSNPN, SVGIG (reference sequence). V was pared by 2 bases and J by 6 bases, with 11 bases between. The CDR3 is made up of 13 amino acids. The chain uses TRBV30 and TRBJ1-5, with D unresolved. Sequencing was carried out using memory CD4+ T cells sorted from blood. The subset was: CD45RA-negative fraction. The sequence was collected from a woman aged 25 to 39 in good health. CDR3 in amino acids: CAWSSTGSQPQHF. CDR3 coding DNA: TGTGCCTGGAGTAGCACGGGCAGTCAGCCCCAGCATTTT.